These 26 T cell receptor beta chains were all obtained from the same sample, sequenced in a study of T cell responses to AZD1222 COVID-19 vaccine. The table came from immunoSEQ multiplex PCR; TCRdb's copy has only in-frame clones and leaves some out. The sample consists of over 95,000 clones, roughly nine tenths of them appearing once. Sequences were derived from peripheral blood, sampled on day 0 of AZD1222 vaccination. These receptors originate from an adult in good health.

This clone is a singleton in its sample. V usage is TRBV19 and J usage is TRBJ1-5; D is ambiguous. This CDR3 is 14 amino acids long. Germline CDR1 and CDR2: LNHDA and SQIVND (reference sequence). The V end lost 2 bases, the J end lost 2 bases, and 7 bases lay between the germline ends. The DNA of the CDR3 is TGTGCCAGTAGTATACGACGGGGCAATCAGCCCCAGCATTTT. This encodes CASSIRRGNQPQHF.

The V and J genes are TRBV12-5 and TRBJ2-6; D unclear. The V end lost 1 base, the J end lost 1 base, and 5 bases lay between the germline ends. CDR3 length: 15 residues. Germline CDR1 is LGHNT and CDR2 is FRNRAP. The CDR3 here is CASGLGASGANVLTF. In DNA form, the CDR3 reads TGTGCTAGTGGTTTGGGAGCTTCTGGGGCCAACGTCCTGACTTTC.

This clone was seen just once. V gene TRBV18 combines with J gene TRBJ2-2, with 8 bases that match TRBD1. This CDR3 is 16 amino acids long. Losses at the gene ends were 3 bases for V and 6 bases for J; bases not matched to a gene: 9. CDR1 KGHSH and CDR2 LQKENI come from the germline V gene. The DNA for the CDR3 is TGTGCCAGCTCACCCACCGGGACAGGAGGGTCCGGGGAGCTGTTTTTT. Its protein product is CASSPTGTGGSGELFF. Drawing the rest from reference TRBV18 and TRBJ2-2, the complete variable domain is NAGVMQNPRHLVRRRGQEARLRCSPMKGHSHVYWYRQLPEEGLKFMVYLQKENIIDESGMPKERFSAEFPKEGPSILRIQQVVRGDSAAYFCASSPTGTGGSGELFFGEGSRLTVL.

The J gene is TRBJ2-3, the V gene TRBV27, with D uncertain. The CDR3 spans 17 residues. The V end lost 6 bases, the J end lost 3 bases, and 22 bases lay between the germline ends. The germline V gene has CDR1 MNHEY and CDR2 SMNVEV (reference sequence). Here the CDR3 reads CASSNLGEKIETDTQYF. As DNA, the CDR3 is TGTGCCAGCAGCAACCTAGGAGAAAAGATCGAAACAGATACGCAGTATTTT.

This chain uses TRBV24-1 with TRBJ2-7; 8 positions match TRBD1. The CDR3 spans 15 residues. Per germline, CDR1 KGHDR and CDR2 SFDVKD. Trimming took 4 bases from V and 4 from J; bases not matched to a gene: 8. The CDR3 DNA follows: TGTGCCACCAGTGACCAAGGGACAGGAACTTACGAGCAGTACTTC. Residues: CATSDQGTGTYEQYF.

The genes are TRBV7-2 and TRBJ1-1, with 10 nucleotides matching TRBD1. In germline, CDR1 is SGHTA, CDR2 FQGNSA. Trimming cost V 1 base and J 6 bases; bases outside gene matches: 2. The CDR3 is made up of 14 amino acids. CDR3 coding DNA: TGTGCCAGCAGCTTAGGACAGGGGGCGGCTGAAGCTTTCTTT. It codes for CASSLGQGAAEAFF. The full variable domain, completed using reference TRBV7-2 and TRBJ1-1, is GAGVSQSPSNKVTEKGKDVELRCDPISGHTALYWYRQSLGQGLEFLIYFQGNSAPDKSGLPSDRFSAERTGGSVSTLTIQRTQQEDSAVYLCASSLGQGAAEAFFGQGTRLTVV.

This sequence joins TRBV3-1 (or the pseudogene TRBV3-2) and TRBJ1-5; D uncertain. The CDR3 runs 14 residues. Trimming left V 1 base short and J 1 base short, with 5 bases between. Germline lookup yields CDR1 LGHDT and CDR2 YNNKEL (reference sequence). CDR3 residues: CASSQAGSNQPQHF. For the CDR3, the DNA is TGTGCCAGCAGCCAAGCCGGGAGCAATCAGCCCCAGCATTTT.

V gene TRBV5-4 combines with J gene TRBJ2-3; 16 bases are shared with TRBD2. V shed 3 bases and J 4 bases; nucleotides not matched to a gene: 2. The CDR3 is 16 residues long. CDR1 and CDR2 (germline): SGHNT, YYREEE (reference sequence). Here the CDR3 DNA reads TGTGCCAGCAGCTGGGGACTAGCGGGGGGGGCAGATACGCAGTATTTT. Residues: CASSWGLAGGADTQYF.

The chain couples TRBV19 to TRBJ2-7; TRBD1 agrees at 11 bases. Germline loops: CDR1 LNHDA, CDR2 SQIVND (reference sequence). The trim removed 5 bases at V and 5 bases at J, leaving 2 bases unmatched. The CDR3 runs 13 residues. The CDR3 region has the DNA TGTGCCAGTAGTTGGACAGGGGGCCACGAGCAGTACTTC. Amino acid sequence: CASSWTGGHEQYF.

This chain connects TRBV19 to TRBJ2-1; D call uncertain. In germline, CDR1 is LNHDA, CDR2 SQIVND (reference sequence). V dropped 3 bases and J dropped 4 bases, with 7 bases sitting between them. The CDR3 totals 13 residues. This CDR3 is CASSMWQYNEQFF. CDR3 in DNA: TGTGCCAGTAGTATGTGGCAGTACAATGAGCAGTTCTTC.

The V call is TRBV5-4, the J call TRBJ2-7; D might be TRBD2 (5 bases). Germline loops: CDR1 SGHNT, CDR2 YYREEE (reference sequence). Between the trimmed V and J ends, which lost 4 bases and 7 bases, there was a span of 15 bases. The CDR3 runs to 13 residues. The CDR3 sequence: CASSKDGPGEQYF. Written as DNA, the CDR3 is TGTGCCAGCAGCAAGGACGGCCCGGGAGAGCAGTACTTC.

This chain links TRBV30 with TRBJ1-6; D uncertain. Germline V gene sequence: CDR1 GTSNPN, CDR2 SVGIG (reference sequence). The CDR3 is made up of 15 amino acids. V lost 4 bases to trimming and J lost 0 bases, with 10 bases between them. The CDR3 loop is CAWIWPNSYNSPLHF. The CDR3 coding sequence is TGTGCCTGGATTTGGCCGAACTCCTATAATTCACCCCTCCACTTT.

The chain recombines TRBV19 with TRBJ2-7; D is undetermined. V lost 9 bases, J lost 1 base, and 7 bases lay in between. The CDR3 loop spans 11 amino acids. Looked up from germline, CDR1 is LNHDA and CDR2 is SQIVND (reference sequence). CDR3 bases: TGTGCCAGAGACGTATCCTACGAGCAGTACTTC. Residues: CARDVSYEQYF.

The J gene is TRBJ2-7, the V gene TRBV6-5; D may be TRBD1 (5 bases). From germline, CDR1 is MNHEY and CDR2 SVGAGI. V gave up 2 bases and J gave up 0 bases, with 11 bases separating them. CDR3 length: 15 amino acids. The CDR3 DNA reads TGTGCCAGCAGTTACCGTTCGGACACCTCCTACGAGCAGTACTTC. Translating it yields CASSYRSDTSYEQYF.

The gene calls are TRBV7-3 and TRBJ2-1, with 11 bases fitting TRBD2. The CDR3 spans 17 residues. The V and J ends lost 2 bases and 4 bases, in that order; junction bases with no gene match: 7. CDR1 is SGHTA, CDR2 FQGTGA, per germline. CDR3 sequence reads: CASSLSPSGGLYNEQFF. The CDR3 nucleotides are TGTGCCAGCAGCTTATCTCCTAGCGGGGGGTTATACAATGAGCAGTTCTTC.

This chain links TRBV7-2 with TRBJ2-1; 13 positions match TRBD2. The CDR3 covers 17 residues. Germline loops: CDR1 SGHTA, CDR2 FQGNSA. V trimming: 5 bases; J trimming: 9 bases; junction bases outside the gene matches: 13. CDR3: CASSADLLAGGPSEQFF. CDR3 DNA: TGTGCCAGCAGCGCCGACCTACTAGCGGGGGGGCCGAGTGAGCAGTTCTTC.

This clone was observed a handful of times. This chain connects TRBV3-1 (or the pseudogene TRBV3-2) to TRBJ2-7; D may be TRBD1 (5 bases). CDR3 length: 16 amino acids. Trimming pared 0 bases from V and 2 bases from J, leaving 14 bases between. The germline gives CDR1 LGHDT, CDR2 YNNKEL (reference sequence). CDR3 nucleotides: TGTGCCAGCAGCCAAGATAAAATAAGGACAACCTACGAGCAGTACTTC. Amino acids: CASSQDKIRTTYEQYF.

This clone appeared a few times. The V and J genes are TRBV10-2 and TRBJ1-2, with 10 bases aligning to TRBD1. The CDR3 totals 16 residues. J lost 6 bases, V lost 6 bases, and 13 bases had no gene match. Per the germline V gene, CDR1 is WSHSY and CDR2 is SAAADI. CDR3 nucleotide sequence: TGCGCCAGCAGAAATGCCGGGACAGGGGTTGGGAATGGCTACACCTTC. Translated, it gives CASRNAGTGVGNGYTF.

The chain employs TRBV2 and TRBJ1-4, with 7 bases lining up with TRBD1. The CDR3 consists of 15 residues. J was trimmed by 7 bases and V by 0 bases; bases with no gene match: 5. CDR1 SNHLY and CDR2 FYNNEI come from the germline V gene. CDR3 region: CASSEATGRIEKLFF. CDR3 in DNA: TGTGCCAGCAGTGAAGCGACAGGGCGGATTGAAAAACTGTTTTTT.

The CDR3 loop is CASERGTGELFF. CDR3 bases: TGTGCCAGCGAACGAGGCACCGGGGAGCTGTTTTTT. This chain uses TRBV2 with TRBJ2-2, with D hard to call. The CDR3 runs to 12 residues. From germline, CDR1 is SNHLY and CDR2 FYNNEI. V lost 8 bases and J 4 bases, leaving 8 bases between the germline ends. Full variable domain (missing parts from reference TRBV2 and TRBJ2-2): EPEVTQTPSHQVTQMGQEVILRCVPISNHLYFYWYRQILGQKVEFLVSFYNNEISEKSEIFDDQFSVERPDGSNFTLKIRSTKLEDSAMYFCASERGTGELFFGEGSRLTVL.

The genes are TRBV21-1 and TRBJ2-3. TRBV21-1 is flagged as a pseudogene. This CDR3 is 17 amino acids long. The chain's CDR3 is CASSATWAGSSTDTQYF. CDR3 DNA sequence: TGTGCCAGCAGCGCTACATGGGCAGGGAGCTCCACAGATACGCAGTATTTT.

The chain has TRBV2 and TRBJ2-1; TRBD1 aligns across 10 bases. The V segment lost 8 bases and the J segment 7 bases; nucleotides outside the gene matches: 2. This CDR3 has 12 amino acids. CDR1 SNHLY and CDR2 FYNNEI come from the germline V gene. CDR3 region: CASGQGENEQFF. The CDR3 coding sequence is TGTGCCAGCGGACAGGGGGAAAATGAGCAGTTCTTC. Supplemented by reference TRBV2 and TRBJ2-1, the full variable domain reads EPEVTQTPSHQVTQMGQEVILRCVPISNHLYFYWYRQILGQKVEFLVSFYNNEISEKSEIFDDQFSVERPDGSNFTLKIRSTKLEDSAMYFCASGQGENEQFFGPGTRLTVL.

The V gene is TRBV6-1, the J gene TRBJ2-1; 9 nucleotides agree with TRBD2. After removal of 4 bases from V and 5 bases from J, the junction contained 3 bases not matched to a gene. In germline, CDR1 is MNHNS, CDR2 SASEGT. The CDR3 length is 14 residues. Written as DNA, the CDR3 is TGTGCCAGCAGTGGAGCGGGGGGCGACAATGAGCAGTTCTTC. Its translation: CASSGAGGDNEQFF.

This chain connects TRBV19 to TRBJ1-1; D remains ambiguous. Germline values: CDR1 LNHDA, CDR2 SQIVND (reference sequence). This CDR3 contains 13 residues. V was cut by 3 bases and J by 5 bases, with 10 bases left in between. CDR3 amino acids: CASSMGEWTEAFF. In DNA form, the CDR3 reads TGTGCCAGTAGTATGGGTGAGTGGACTGAAGCTTTCTTT.

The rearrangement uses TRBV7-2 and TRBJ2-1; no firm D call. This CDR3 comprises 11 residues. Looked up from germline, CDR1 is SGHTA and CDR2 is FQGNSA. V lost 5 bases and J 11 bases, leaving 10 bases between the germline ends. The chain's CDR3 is CASSPTGQQFF. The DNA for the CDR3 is TGTGCCAGCAGCCCTACCGGTCAGCAGTTCTTC.

The CDR3 nucleotides read TGTGCCAGCAGCCAAGATATACCAGTCTCCTACGAGCAGTACTTC. It yields the protein CASSQDIPVSYEQYF. This chain links TRBV4-2 with TRBJ2-7; D is undetermined. Germline CDR1 reads LGHNA; CDR2 reads YNFKEQ. With 0 bases removed from V and 0 bases from J, the gap between germline ends came to 9 bases. The CDR3 runs 15 residues.